The 26 T cell receptor beta chains below all came from one sample that was sequenced in a study of T-cell memory formation after mild COVID-19. TCRdb independently ran MiXCR on the 5' RACE reads; one entry per CDR3 protein. The sample shows hundreds of thousands of distinct CDR3 sequences, around an eighth of them seen only once. Sequencing was performed on PBMCs or a T cell subset sorted from them (not recorded which). All receptors derive from a man aged 18 to 35 who had mild COVID-19 (a few samples of this study predate the infection). Cell type and time point are not known.

This clonotype has more than one count but fewer than ten. The chain is built from TRBV7-9 and TRBJ2-6; D unresolved. Germline CDR1 is SEHNR and CDR2 is FQNEAQ (reference sequence). This CDR3 spans 15 amino acids. V lost 3 bases, J lost 2 bases, and 8 bases lay in between. The CDR3 DNA is TGTGCCAGCAGCTTTGGTGTGGCTGGGGCCAACGTCCTGACTTTC. This codes for CASSFGVAGANVLTF.

The chain carries TRBV30 and TRBJ1-6; D is unresolved. CDR1 GTSNPN and CDR2 SVGIG come from the germline V gene (reference sequence). The CDR3 covers 15 residues. V lost 1 base and J lost 10, with 17 bases in between. The CDR3 protein is CAWSGSNSRRSPLHF. CDR3 coding DNA: TGTGCCTGGAGTGGGTCAAACTCGAGGCGGTCACCCCTCCACTTT.

V gene TRBV10-3 combines with J gene TRBJ1-2, with D tentatively TRBD1 (6 bases). The CDR3 runs to 16 residues. The V gene lost 0 bases and the J gene lost 8 bases, with 19 bases spanning the gap. CDR1 ENHRY and CDR2 SYGVKD come from the germline V gene. Here the CDR3 reads CAISESTRGLLDGYTF. Here the CDR3 DNA reads TGTGCCATCAGTGAGTCGACCCGGGGGCTTCTGGACGGCTACACCTTC.

The sample holds a few counts of this clonotype. The V gene is TRBV6-2 or TRBV6-3, the J gene TRBJ2-7; D is ambiguous. The CDR3 runs to 13 residues. Per germline, CDR1 MNHEY and CDR2 SVGEGT. V lost 4 bases to trimming and J lost 7 bases, with 14 bases between them. The CDR3, as DNA: TGTGCCAGCAGTTGGACGGACGGCGGAGAGCAGTACGTC. The encoded protein is CASSWTDGGEQYV.

This clonotype was counted only a few times. The gene calls are TRBV2 and TRBJ1-3, with 9 bases fitting TRBD1. The CDR3 is made up of 15 amino acids. V lost 4 bases to trimming and J lost 3 bases; unmatched junction nucleotides: 4. Germline V CDR1 and CDR2: SNHLY, FYNNEI. CDR3 sequence: CASSAGTGIGNTIYF. CDR3 bases: TGTGCCAGCAGTGCCGGGACAGGGATTGGAAACACCATATATTTT.

This chain connects TRBV7-9 to TRBJ1-5; TRBD1 might be the D (5 bases). Trimming cost V 11 bases and J 3 bases, with 20 bases left between them. The length of the CDR3 is 15 residues. Germline V CDR1 and CDR2: SEHNR, FQNEAQ (reference sequence). The CDR3 nucleotides are TGTGCCGGATCGGGGGGGGTGGTGGACAATCAGCCCCAGCATTTT. It is translated as CAGSGGVVDNQPQHF.

This clonotype came up a few times. The V and J genes are TRBV7-6 and TRBJ1-1; 7 bases map to TRBD1. The CDR3 is made up of 15 amino acids. V was clipped by 2 bases and J by 4 bases; unmatched bases: 7. Germline CDR1 is SGHVS and CDR2 is FNYEAQ. The CDR3: CASSLTYRGPTEAFF. The DNA for the CDR3 is TGTGCCAGCAGCTTAACATACAGGGGCCCCACTGAAGCTTTCTTT.

This clonotype showed up just a few times. The chain links TRBV20-1 to TRBJ1-2, with D tentatively TRBD1 (5 bases). This CDR3 spans 13 amino acids. V shed 3 bases and J shed 4 bases, with 12 bases lying between them. CDR1 is DFQATT, CDR2 SNEGSKA, per germline (reference sequence). CDR3 coding DNA: TGCAGTGCTAGGGGGCAAGGCCGCTATGGCTACACCTTC. Translation gives CSARGQGRYGYTF.

V usage is TRBV9 and J usage is TRBJ2-5; no firm D call. Trimming removed 3 bases from V and 5 bases from J, with 11 bases in between. Germline V gene lookup returns CDR1 SGDLS and CDR2 YYNGEE. The CDR3 runs to 13 residues. CDR3 in amino acids: CASSAGPMETQYF. The CDR3 nucleotides are TGTGCCAGCAGCGCCGGCCCGATGGAGACCCAGTACTTC.

In this sample, this clonotype turned up a few times. The genes are TRBV5-4 and TRBJ2-4; D not resolved. Germline CDR1 SGHNT, CDR2 YYREEE (reference sequence). This CDR3 is built from 18 residues. V lost 2 bases, J lost 0 bases, and 18 bases lay in between. The CDR3 here is CASSFGTPGAKAKNIQYF. The DNA for the CDR3 is TGTGCCAGCAGCTTCGGCACACCAGGAGCGAAAGCCAAAAACATTCAGTACTTC.

This clonotype was seen a handful of times. This sequence joins TRBV28 and TRBJ2-7; 7 nucleotides align to TRBD2. The CDR3 has 12 amino acids. The germline gives CDR1 MDHEN, CDR2 SYDVKM. CDR3 sequence (DNA): TGTGCCAGCGGTCGGGAGGCCCTGCTCCGCGACGTC. The encoded protein is CASGREALLRDV.

This chain links TRBV7-9 with TRBJ1-2, with TRBD1 identical over 8 bases. Germline V CDR1 and CDR2: SEHNR, FQNEAQ (reference sequence). This CDR3 has 16 amino acids. Trimming cost V 5 bases and J 7 bases; bases outside gene matches: 15. The CDR3 reads CASSRVTAGGTSGYTF. The CDR3 DNA follows: TGTGCCAGCAGCCGGGTCACGGCAGGGGGCACCAGTGGCTACACCTTC.

The rearrangement uses TRBV7-3 and TRBJ2-5; D may match TRBD1 or TRBD2 (6 bases each). In germline, CDR1 is SGHTA, CDR2 FQGTGA. The CDR3 has 14 amino acids. V shed 5 bases and J shed 4 bases, with 14 bases lying between them. The CDR3 DNA is TGTGCCAGCAGCACGATCGGGGGCTTAGAGACCCAGTACTTC. This encodes CASSTIGGLETQYF.

The rearrangement joins TRBV7-3 to TRBJ2-7, with D perhaps matching TRBD1 (6 bases). With 3 bases removed from V and 3 bases from J, the gap between germline ends came to 12 bases. The germline V gene encodes CDR1 SGHTA and CDR2 FQGTGA. This CDR3 has 14 amino acids. CDR3 amino acids: CASSFRDILYEQYV. The CDR3 region has the DNA TGTGCCAGCAGCTTCCGGGACATACTCTACGAGCAGTACGTC.

A few counts support this clonotype. The chain uses TRBV7-9 and TRBJ1-1; 7 bases line up with TRBD1. The trim removed 5 bases at V and 11 bases at J, leaving 11 bases unmatched. The germline CDR1 and CDR2 sequences are SEHNR and FQNEAQ (reference sequence). The CDR3 spans 13 residues. CDR3 sequence reads: CASSQGTAHEAFF. The DNA for the CDR3 is TGTGCCAGCAGCCAAGGGACAGCTCACGAGGCTTTCTTT.

The chain carries TRBV7-2 and TRBJ1-5; D gene ambiguous. V gave up 5 bases and J gave up 3 bases, with 8 bases separating them. The germline gives CDR1 SGHTA, CDR2 FQGNSA. The CDR3 covers 13 residues. DNA of the CDR3: TGTGCCAGCAGCCCCACGACCAATCAGCCCCAGCATTTT. It specifies CASSPTTNQPQHF.

Of note for this clonotype: At one end the junction does not follow the germline gene, possibly because of a read error. The chain is built from TRBV4-2 and TRBJ1-2; 8 positions match TRBD1. The CDR3 extends over 18 amino acids. Germline V CDR1 and CDR2: LGHNA, YNFKEQ. The CDR3 coding sequence is TGTGCCAGCAGTCAAGGAGGGACAGGTCCCGGGATGGACTATGGCTACACCTTC. Amino acids: CASSQGGTGPGMDYGYTF.

The chain recombines TRBV6-5 with TRBJ1-2, with unresolved D. Trimming removed 5 bases from V and 5 bases from J, with 18 bases in between. The CDR3 runs 15 residues. Germline V gene data show CDR1 as MNHEY and CDR2 as SVGAGI. CDR3 sequence reads: CASSPPGGLGYGYTF. CDR3 sequence (DNA): TGTGCCAGCAGTCCCCCGGGAGGGCTGGGGTATGGCTACACCTTC.

This chain joins TRBV2 and TRBJ2-3, with 9 bases lining up with TRBD1. V shed 6 bases, J shed 3 bases, and the junction held 7 bases outside the gene matches. CDR3 length: 15 amino acids. Germline loops: CDR1 SNHLY, CDR2 FYNNEI. CDR3 amino acids: CASRAQGAGTDTQYF. The CDR3 DNA reads TGTGCCAGCAGAGCACAGGGGGCAGGGACAGATACGCAGTATTTT.

This clonotype was found many times. The genes are TRBV5-1 and TRBJ1-1; no firm D call. The germline V gene has CDR1 SGHRS and CDR2 YFSETQ. V dropped 5 bases and J dropped 3 bases, with 8 bases sitting between them. This CDR3 is 12 amino acids long. CDR3 loop: CASSPRDTEAFF. DNA of the CDR3: TGCGCCAGCAGTCCCCGGGACACTGAAGCTTTCTTT.

This clonotype came up a few times. The V and J genes are TRBV7-2 and TRBJ2-5, with TRBD1 matching over 8 bases. Germline V gene data show CDR1 as SGHTA and CDR2 as FQGNSA. V was clipped by 3 bases and J by 1 base; unmatched bases: 7. CDR3 length: 16 amino acids. The CDR3 is CASSFQGASSQETQYF. The CDR3 DNA reads TGTGCCAGCAGCTTTCAGGGGGCGAGTAGCCAAGAGACCCAGTACTTC.

This chain links TRBV5-1 with TRBJ1-1, with D tentatively TRBD1 (5 bases). The CDR3 is made up of 10 amino acids. Between the trimmed V and J ends, which lost 10 bases and 6 bases, there was a span of 10 bases. CDR1 is SGHRS and CDR2 is YFSETQ in the germline V gene. Here the CDR3 reads CAVGAPEAFF. CDR3 DNA: TGCGCCGTCGGGGCTCCTGAAGCTTTCTTT.

This clonotype was detected only a few times. The CDR3 is CASSYLHEQYV. In nucleotides, the CDR3 is TGTGCCAGCAGTTACCTCCACGAGCAGTACGTC. This sequence joins TRBV6-5 and TRBJ2-7; D remains ambiguous. The V end was cut by 2 bases, the J end by 5 bases, with 4 bases between. CDR1 and CDR2 from the germline V gene are MNHEY and SVGAGI. The CDR3 totals 11 residues.

This clonotype has a count of ten or more. The rearrangement joins TRBV12-3 or TRBV12-4 to TRBJ2-3, with D possibly being TRBD1 (6 bases). The ends were cut back, 6 bases at V and 7 bases at J, with 23 bases in the middle. CDR3 length equals 16 residues. Here the CDR3 reads CASRQAGTSASHTQYF. The DNA of the CDR3 is TGTGCCAGCAGACAAGCCGGGACATCAGCTTCTCATACGCAGTATTTT.

This clonotype was recorded many times. This CDR3 is CASSPLSDTQYF. The DNA of the CDR3 is TGTGCCAGCAGTCCCCTATCAGATACGCAGTATTTT. The chain recombines TRBV12-3 or TRBV12-4 with TRBJ2-3; D not resolved. The ends were cut back, 5 bases at V and 4 bases at J, with 7 bases in the middle. The CDR3 is 12 residues long.

The chain joins TRBV4-3 to TRBJ1-2; D unresolved. CDR1 is LGHNA, CDR2 YSLEER, per germline. The ends were cut back, 0 bases at V and 8 bases at J, with 7 bases in the middle. This CDR3 is built from 12 residues. The CDR3 DNA reads TGCGCCAGCAGCCAAGATGGGAGCGGCTACACCTTC. Its protein is CASSQDGSGYTF.